Listed here are 2 T cell receptor beta chains from one sample, sequenced in a study of T cell repertoires in cytomegalovirus infection. TCRdb processed the reads anew with MiXCR; each CDR3 protein has one entry. The repertoire has 630,000 or so distinct CDR3 sequences, 24% of them found once; the top ten carry 7.5% to 9%. The specimen was CD8+ T cells from PBMCs. The source of these receptors is a human donor in good health (CMV status not recorded). Some clones in this sample may be carry-over from other donors' samples.

The sample holds a few counts of this clonotype. The chain joins TRBV27 to TRBJ2-7; D may match TRBD1 or TRBD2 (6 bases each). The CDR3 totals 13 residues. The V gene's germline CDR1 is MNHEY and CDR2 SMNVEV (reference sequence). The V end lost 8 bases, the J end lost 2 bases, and 13 bases lay between the germline ends. CDR3 nucleotides: TGTGCCAGCCGGGAGACAGGAACCTACGAGCAGTACGTC. Protein product: CASRETGTYEQYV.

This clonotype has a handful of counts. The V and J genes are TRBV6-2 or TRBV6-3 and TRBJ2-1; tentatively, D is TRBD2 (5 bases). Trimming stripped 10 bases from V and 0 bases from J, with 13 bases between. The CDR3 is 14 residues long. In germline, CDR1 is MNHEY, CDR2 SVGEGT. CDR3 DNA sequence: TGTGCCATAAGGGTAGCGAACTCCTACAATGAGCAGTTCTTC. Its protein product is CAIRVANSYNEQFF.